The 13 T cell receptor beta chains presented below share a single source sample, sequenced in a study of lymphopenia after photon versus proton radiotherapy. TCRdb's copy holds only in-frame clones and misses some; the assay was immunoSEQ multiplex PCR. The data show 35,000 to 45,000 clones, around 86% seen once. The sequences come from peripheral blood, collected from a patient treated with proton-based radiotherapy. These receptor sequences come from a woman in her 70s with pancreatic cancer.

V usage is TRBV9 and J usage is TRBJ2-1, with D maybe TRBD2 (6 bases). Trimming left V 3 bases short and J 2 bases short, with 12 bases between. The CDR3 has 15 residues. The germline gives CDR1 SGDLS, CDR2 YYNGEE. The CDR3 loop is CASSAGRGTYNEQFF. The CDR3, as DNA: TGTGCCAGCAGCGCGGGCCGGGGGACCTACAATGAGCAGTTCTTC.

This clone was counted once. The V call is TRBV7-9, the J call TRBJ2-1; 11 bases line up with TRBD2. The CDR3 is 15 residues long. The germline V gene has CDR1 SEHNR and CDR2 FQNEAQ (reference sequence). V dropped 1 base and J dropped 5; count of bases not matched to a gene: 1. CDR3: CASSLGSGRDNEQFF. Here the CDR3 DNA reads TGTGCCAGCAGCTTAGGTAGCGGGAGGGACAATGAGCAGTTCTTC.

The rearrangement joins TRBV19 to TRBJ2-3; D gene unclear. This CDR3 is 12 amino acids long. V was trimmed by 3 bases and J by 1 base, leaving 2 bases between them. Germline V lookup: CDR1 LNHDA, CDR2 SQIVND (reference sequence). The chain's CDR3 is CASSIGTDTQYF. In nucleotides, the CDR3 is TGTGCCAGTAGTATCGGCACAGATACGCAGTATTTT.

The J gene is TRBJ2-5, the V gene TRBV27, with 9 bases identical to TRBD1. CDR1 is MNHEY, CDR2 SMNVEV, per germline (reference sequence). The V gene end was trimmed by 4 bases and the J gene end by 4 bases; junction bases not matched to a gene: 7. This CDR3 region has 15 residues. The CDR3 sequence: CASSSQGARGETQYF. Here the CDR3 DNA reads TGTGCCAGCAGTTCACAGGGGGCGAGGGGAGAGACCCAGTACTTC.

This clone was found a few times. This chain joins TRBV28 and TRBJ1-6, with 7 positions matching TRBD1. The J segment lost 7 bases and the V segment lost 3 bases, leaving 9 bases of the junction unmatched. The CDR3 totals 16 residues. Looked up from germline, CDR1 is MDHEN and CDR2 is SYDVKM. This CDR3 is CASSLEGPGQNSPLHF. CDR3 nucleotide sequence: TGTGCCAGCAGTTTGGAGGGCCCGGGACAGAATTCACCCCTCCACTTT.

J is TRBJ1-3 and V is TRBV28, with 7 nucleotides matching TRBD1. The germline CDR1 and CDR2 sequences are MDHEN and SYDVKM. J lost 3 bases, V lost 7 bases, and 6 bases had no gene match. There are 14 residues in the CDR3. The CDR3 DNA is TGTGCCAGCACCGCAGGGGGTAGTGGAAACACCATATATTTT. It yields the protein CASTAGGSGNTIYF.

The J gene is TRBJ1-2, the V gene TRBV7-9; D unclear. CDR1 SEHNR and CDR2 FQNEAQ come from the germline V gene (reference sequence). The CDR3 runs 12 residues. Trimming pared 7 bases from V and 6 bases from J, leaving 12 bases between. CDR3 loop: CASNKGPDGYTF. The CDR3 DNA follows: TGTGCCAGCAACAAGGGCCCGGATGGCTACACCTTC.

The rearrangement links TRBV6-6 to TRBJ1-3; D perhaps matches TRBD1 (6 bases). Per the germline V gene, CDR1 is MNHNY and CDR2 is SVGAGI (reference sequence). The CDR3 length is 15 residues. V was pared by 5 bases and J by 0 bases, with 11 bases between. CDR3 amino acids: CASSLTGLSGNTIYF. The CDR3 nucleotides read TGTGCCAGCAGTCTCACAGGGCTCTCTGGAAACACCATATATTTT.

This clone ranks as medium-sized (0.01 to 0.1%). The CDR3 here is CASSLFDYTF. CDR3 coding DNA: TGTGCCAGCAGCCTTTTTGACTACACCTTC. The chain employs TRBV7-9 and TRBJ1-2; no firm D call. V lost 5 bases and J 10 bases, leaving 8 bases between the germline ends. Germline V lookup: CDR1 SEHNR, CDR2 FQNEAQ (reference sequence). The length of the CDR3 is 10 residues.

This rearrangement joins TRBV2 to TRBJ1-2, with 8 bases matching TRBD1. The V gene's germline CDR1 is SNHLY and CDR2 FYNNEI. This CDR3 comprises 13 residues. J was trimmed by 8 bases and V by 7 bases; bases with no gene match: 9. This CDR3 is CASKRTGTGGYTF. For the CDR3, the DNA is TGTGCCAGCAAAAGGACAGGGACTGGAGGCTACACCTTC.

The chain links TRBV12-5 to TRBJ2-3; weak D call: TRBD2 (5 bases). V gave up 5 bases and J gave up 0 bases, with 18 bases separating them. Germline-derived CDR1 and CDR2 are LGHNT and FRNRAP. This CDR3 is built from 17 residues. The CDR3 DNA is TGTGCTAGTGGTCGGACTGGACGGCGGGCTAGCACAGATACGCAGTATTTT. This encodes CASGRTGRRASTDTQYF.

In this sample, this clone turned up once. The rearrangement links TRBV2 to TRBJ2-5; D might be TRBD1 (6 bases). V was cut by 10 bases and J by 2 bases, with 11 bases left in between. The germline V gene encodes CDR1 SNHLY and CDR2 FYNNEI. This CDR3 comprises 12 residues. For the CDR3, the DNA is TGTGCCATGGGGGACAATCAAGAGACCCAGTACTTC. Translating gives CAMGDNQETQYF.

The chain recombines TRBV4-3 with TRBJ2-7; D is uncertain. The V gene lost 2 bases and the J gene lost 6 bases, with 5 bases spanning the gap. Germline CDR1 and CDR2: LGHNA and YSLEER. There are 11 residues in the CDR3. CDR3 region: CASSQRTEQYF. The CDR3 DNA follows: TGCGCCAGCAGCCAACGTACCGAGCAGTACTTC.